This T cell receptor (beta chain) was sequenced for a study of molecular identifiers for immune sequencing clone quantification. Each CDR3 protein is one row after TCRdb ran MiXCR on the PCR reads. The sample comprises a few hundred thousand distinct CDR3 sequences, about a fifth of which are singletons, and about 0.78% rests with the top ten. In regard to this clonotype: This may arise from a read error, as a much more abundant clone is one base away.

Per germline, CDR1 SGHDN and CDR2 FVKESK. The germline V and J ends were trimmed by 4 bases and 0 bases, with 10 bases remaining between them. This CDR3 comprises 15 residues. V is TRBV14 and J is TRBJ2-1; D is ambiguous. This sequence originates from a human donor in good health. Some libraries in this study had Jurkat cell RNA spiked in. The sequenced sample consisted of naive CD8+ T cells from blood, with Jurkat cell RNA spiked in. The subset is: FACS-sorted CD8+CD4-CCR7+CD45RA+ naive T cells. The CDR3 loop reads CASSPSTGSYNEQFF. The CDR3 DNA reads TGTGCCAGCAGCCCGAGCACGGGCTCCTACAATGAGCAGTTCTTC.